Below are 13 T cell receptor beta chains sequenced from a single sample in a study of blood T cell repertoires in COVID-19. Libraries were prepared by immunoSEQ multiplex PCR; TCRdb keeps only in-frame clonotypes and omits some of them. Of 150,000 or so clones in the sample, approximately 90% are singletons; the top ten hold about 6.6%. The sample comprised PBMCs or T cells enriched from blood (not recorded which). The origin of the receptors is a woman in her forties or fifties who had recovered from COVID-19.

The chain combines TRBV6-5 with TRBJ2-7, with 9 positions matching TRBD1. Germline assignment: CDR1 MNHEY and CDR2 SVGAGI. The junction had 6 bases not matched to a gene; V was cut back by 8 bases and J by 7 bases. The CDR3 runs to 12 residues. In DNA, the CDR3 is TGTGCCAGCCGGGACAGGGATCATGAGCAGTACTTC. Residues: CASRDRDHEQYF.

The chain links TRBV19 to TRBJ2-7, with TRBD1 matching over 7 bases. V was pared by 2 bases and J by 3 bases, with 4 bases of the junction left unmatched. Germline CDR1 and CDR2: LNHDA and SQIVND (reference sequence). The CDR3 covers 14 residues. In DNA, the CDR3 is TGTGCCAGTAGTATACGGGGACAGTTCTACGAGCAGTACTTC. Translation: CASSIRGQFYEQYF.

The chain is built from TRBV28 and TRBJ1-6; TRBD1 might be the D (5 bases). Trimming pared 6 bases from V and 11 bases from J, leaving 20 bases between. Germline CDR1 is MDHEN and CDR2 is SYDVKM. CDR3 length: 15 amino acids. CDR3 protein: CASSPRGGVRTPLHF. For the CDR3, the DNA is TGTGCCAGCAGCCCCCGGGGGGGGGTGAGGACACCCCTCCACTTT.

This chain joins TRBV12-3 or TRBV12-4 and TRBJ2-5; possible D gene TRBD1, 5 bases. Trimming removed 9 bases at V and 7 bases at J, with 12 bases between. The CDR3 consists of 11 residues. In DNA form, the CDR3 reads TGTGCCAGTCAGACAGACATGACCCAGTACTTC. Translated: CASQTDMTQYF.

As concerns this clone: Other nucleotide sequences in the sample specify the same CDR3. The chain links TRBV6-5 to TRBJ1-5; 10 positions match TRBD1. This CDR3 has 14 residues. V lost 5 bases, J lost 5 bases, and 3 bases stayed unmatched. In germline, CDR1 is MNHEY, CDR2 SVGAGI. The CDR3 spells CASSRQGADQPQHF. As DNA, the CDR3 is TGTGCCAGCAGTCGACAGGGGGCGGATCAGCCCCAGCATTTT.

The CDR3 spells CASSKDAGQGPNSPLHF. The CDR3 coding sequence is TGTGCCAGCAGCAAAGATGCGGGACAGGGTCCAAATTCACCCCTCCACTTT. The chain couples TRBV9 to TRBJ1-6; TRBD1 matches 9 bases. The trim removed 4 bases at V and 7 bases at J, leaving 12 bases unmatched. There are 17 residues in the CDR3. Per the germline V gene, CDR1 is SGDLS and CDR2 is YYNGEE.

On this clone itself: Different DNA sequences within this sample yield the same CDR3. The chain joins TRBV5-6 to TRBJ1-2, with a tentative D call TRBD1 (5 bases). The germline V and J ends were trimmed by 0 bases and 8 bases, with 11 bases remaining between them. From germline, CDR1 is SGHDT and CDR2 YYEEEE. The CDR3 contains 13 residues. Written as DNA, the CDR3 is TGTGCCAGCAGCTTGGATCGGGGGAGAGGCTACACCTTC. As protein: CASSLDRGRGYTF.

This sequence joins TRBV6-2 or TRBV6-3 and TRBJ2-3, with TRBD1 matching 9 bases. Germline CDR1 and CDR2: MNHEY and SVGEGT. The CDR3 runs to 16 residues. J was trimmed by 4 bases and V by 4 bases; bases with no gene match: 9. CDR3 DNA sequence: TGTGCCAGCAGTTGGTCCGGGACAGGGACGCCAGATACGCAGTATTTT. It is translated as CASSWSGTGTPDTQYF.

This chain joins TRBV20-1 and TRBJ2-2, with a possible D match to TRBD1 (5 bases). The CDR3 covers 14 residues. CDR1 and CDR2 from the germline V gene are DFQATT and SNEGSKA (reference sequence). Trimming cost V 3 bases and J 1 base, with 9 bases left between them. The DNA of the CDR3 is TGCAGTGCTAGTGCCAGGGAGAACACCGGGGAGCTGTTTTTT. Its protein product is CSASARENTGELFF.

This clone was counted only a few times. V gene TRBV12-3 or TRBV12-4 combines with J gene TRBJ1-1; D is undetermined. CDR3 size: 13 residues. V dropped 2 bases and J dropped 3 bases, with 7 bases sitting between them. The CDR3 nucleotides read TGTGCCAGCAGTTTAACAGATTACACTGAAGCTTTCTTT. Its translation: CASSLTDYTEAFF.

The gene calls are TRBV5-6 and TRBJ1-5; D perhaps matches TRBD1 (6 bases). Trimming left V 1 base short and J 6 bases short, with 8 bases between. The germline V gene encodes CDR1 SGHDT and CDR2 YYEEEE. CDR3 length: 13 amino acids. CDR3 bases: TGTGCCAGCAGCTTGACAGGGACTCAGCCCCAGCATTTT. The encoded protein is CASSLTGTQPQHF.

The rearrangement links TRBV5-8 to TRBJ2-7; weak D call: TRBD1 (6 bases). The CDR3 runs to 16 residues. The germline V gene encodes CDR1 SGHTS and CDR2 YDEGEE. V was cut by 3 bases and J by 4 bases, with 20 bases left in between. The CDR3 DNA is TGTGCCAGCAGCTCGTTAGTTACAGGGATTCGGTACGAGCAGTACTTC. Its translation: CASSSLVTGIRYEQYF.

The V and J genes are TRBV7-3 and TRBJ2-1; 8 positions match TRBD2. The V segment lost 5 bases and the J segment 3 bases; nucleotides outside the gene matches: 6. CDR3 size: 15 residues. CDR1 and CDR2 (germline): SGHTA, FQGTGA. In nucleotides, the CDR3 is TGTGCCAGCAGCGAAGGCCGGGGGGGCTACAATGAGCAGTTCTTC. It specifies CASSEGRGGYNEQFF.